This T cell receptor (beta chain) came from a study of T cells after yellow fever vaccination (dated by TCRdb to the late 2010s). About the study as a whole: The SMART-Seq v4 Ultra Low Input RNA kit was used to prepare libraries from fractions with low cell numbers. To follow T-cell clones before and after primary and booster YFV17D yellow fever vaccination, bulk TCR alpha and beta repertoires were sequenced over time. Blood was drawn at multiple timepoints before and after primary and secondary immunization, with bulk PBMC replicates and cell subsets isolated. Two healthy male donors, one aged 18 to 30 and one aged 30 to 40 years, made up the cohort. Broad study findings and their caveats: Computational filtering was needed because FACS-sorted repertoires could contain abundant contaminating clonotypes from the bulk population. Because only a couple of donors were included in the study, the extent to which the findings can be generalized is limited. A small fraction of clonotypes showed up in both the CD4 and CD8 compartments, probably as a result of convergent recombination. After the booster, most clones that had expanded after primary vaccination were detected again (about 95% of CD4 and roughly 86% of CD8), suggesting broad maintenance of memory. The secondary T-cell response was found to be weaker but faster than the primary response, with a peak reached on day 5 rather than on day 15.

Taken from the germline V gene, the CDR1 and CDR2 loops are SGHTA and FQGNSA. Cut back by 4 bases and 2 bases, the V and J ends lie 8 bases apart. Spanning cysteine to phenylalanine, the CDR3 consists of 13 amino acids. CDR3 DNA only is kept here, 39 bases in frame from base 1. Synthesis of TCR cDNA relied on 5'RACE template switching, a step that introduced a universal primer site along with unique molecular identifiers. cDNA synthesis was primed from both the TCR alpha and TCR beta constant segments. Two PCR steps were used to amplify libraries, with sample barcodes and sequencing adapters being added in the second step. Sequencing of libraries was done on Illumina HiSeq 2500 (2x100 bp) or NovaSeq (2x150 bp). The published analysis was carried out like this. MIGEC was used to demultiplex reads and collapse the reads into UMI consensus sequences, and MiXCR was used for V(D)J alignment. Vaccine-responding clonotypes were defined with edgeR using replicate PBMC samples, requiring FDR below 0.01 and a log2 fold change above 5 up to day 15. CD4 or CD8 identity was assigned to each bulk clonotype according to whether the clonotype was present at higher abundance in the sequenced CD4 repertoire or the sequenced CD8 repertoire. The public sequencing data were trimmed at Q25 with fastp and processed into clonotypes with MiXCR by TCRdb, which kept only in-frame beta chains. One record per CDR3 amino acid sequence lists the most common genes and DNA. TCRdb, not the original authors, processed these V and J calls. Recorded for this sample are 170,000 or so distinct CDR3 sequences; 6.2% of them occurred a single time. The ten largest clones add up to under 3% of the sample.

The treatment or condition label here, explained by the study, means: live attenuated yellow fever vaccine strain. PBMCs were isolated from peripheral blood using a standard Ficoll-Paque protocol. Dynabeads CD4 and CD8 positive selection kits were used to isolate the CD4 and CD8 T-cell fractions. TriZol was used to extract RNA from bulk PBMCs, from CD4 and CD8 fractions, and from dextramer-positive and dextramer-negative fractions. A remark on this clonotype: What this receptor recognizes is not known. No clone much larger than this one lies a single base away; base qualities are absent.

The TCR comes from a man younger than 35 who received the YFV17D yellow fever vaccine. This specimen consisted of CD4+ T cells sorted from PBMCs, obtained on the day of the first yellow fever vaccination. Here the chain combines TRBV7-2 and TRBJ1-1; the best D guess is TRBD1, with 6 bases matching. The CDR3 loop reads CASSSGHNTEAFF. The DNA reads as follows: TGTGCCAGCAGCTCGGGACATAACACTGAAGCTTTCTTT.